The T cell receptor (beta chain) under discussion was sequenced for a study of shared clonotypes between healthy human individuals. Findings and limits, study-wide: Represented diversity (both genetic and exposure-history) was limited by the small number of donors.

At deep level, the assay was performed. Assay: immunoSEQ multiplex PCR; the TCRdb copy retains only in-frame clones and omits some. The table lists some 2,000,000 clones, approximately 94% of them singletons, with 0.1% to 0.15% in the top ten. The CDR3 length is 16 residues. V gave up 4 bases and J gave up 6 bases, with 23 bases separating them. The germline V gene has CDR1 SGHRS and CDR2 YFSETQ. On this clone: Antigen specificity is unknown.

Sample: naive CD4+ T cells sorted from blood. Subset described: CD45RA+ positively selected. This chain links TRBV5-1 with TRBJ2-7; D is perhaps TRBD2 (7 bases). This receptor was obtained from a man aged 18 to 29 in good health. Here the CDR3 DNA reads TGCGCCAGCAGCCGGGGGGTCGGGACACCCCTAGGCGAGCAGTACTTC. As protein: CASSRGVGTPLGEQYF.